These 14 T cell receptor beta chains originate from one sample sequenced in a study of cytomegalovirus exposure and HLA in healthy donors. PCR was performed using 60 Vbeta and 13 Jbeta primers. Generated by immunoSEQ multiplex PCR, the TCRdb table keeps only in-frame clones and is missing some. The data show 130,000 or so clones, approximately 8% seen once. The material sequenced was PBMCs. These receptors all come from a middle-aged woman in good health and CMV-seropositive.

V is TRBV6-4 and J is TRBJ1-1; unclear D gene. This CDR3 spans 13 amino acids. Germline lookup yields CDR1 MRHNA and CDR2 SNTAGT. Deletions cut 0 bases from V and 5 bases from J, with 7 bases between. This CDR3 reads CASSDSGGTEAFF. As DNA, the CDR3 is TGTGCCAGCAGTGACTCCGGCGGGACTGAAGCTTTCTTT.

As to this clone: Other DNA sequences in this sample translate to the same CDR3. The chain recombines TRBV15 with TRBJ2-5; 7 bases agree with TRBD1. This CDR3 has 16 residues. Germline values: CDR1 LNHNV, CDR2 YYDKDF (reference sequence). The V and J ends lost 3 bases and 3 bases, in that order; junction bases with no gene match: 10. CDR3 sequence: CATSSNTGVDKETQYF. The CDR3 coding sequence is TGTGCCACCAGCAGTAATACAGGGGTCGATAAAGAGACCCAGTACTTC.

In its sample, this clone was seen a few times. V is TRBV6-4 and J is TRBJ2-5, with D tentatively TRBD1 (5 bases). The CDR3 sequence is 11 residues long. Germline-derived CDR1 and CDR2 are MRHNA and SNTAGT. CDR3 in DNA: TGTCCGGAGTGGGGCCCCGAGACCCAGTACTTC. Encoded protein: CPEWGPETQYF.

This clone has only a few counts. The chain recombines TRBV6-5 with TRBJ2-3, with TRBD2 matching 7 bases. This CDR3 is built from 13 residues. Unmatched junction bases numbered 2, after V lost 6 bases and J lost 2 bases. Germline CDR1 MNHEY, CDR2 SVGAGI. The CDR3: CASRRGFTDTQYF. The CDR3 DNA reads TGTGCCAGCAGGCGGGGGTTCACAGATACGCAGTATTTT.

This clone was recorded a few times. The V call is TRBV5-4, the J call TRBJ2-7; TRBD2 might be the D (5 bases). The CDR3 sequence is 14 residues long. Germline-derived CDR1 and CDR2 are SGHNT and YYREEE (reference sequence). With 4 bases removed from V and 0 bases from J, the gap between germline ends came to 11 bases. Written as DNA, the CDR3 is TGTGCCAGCAGCATGGACTCTAGCTCCTACGAGCAGTACTTC. Protein: CASSMDSSSYEQYF.

This chain's CDR3 is CASSFNIYEQYF. In DNA, the CDR3 is TGTGCCAGCAGCTTTAATATCTACGAGCAGTACTTC. This chain links TRBV5-6 with TRBJ2-7; D is uncertain. The CDR3 is 12 residues long. Trimming cost V 2 bases and J 3 bases, with 6 bases left between them. The germline V gene has CDR1 SGHDT and CDR2 YYEEEE.

This clone came up a few times. This chain links TRBV7-9 with TRBJ1-1; weak D call: TRBD1 (6 bases). The V end lost 6 bases, the J end lost 10 bases, and 15 bases lay between the germline ends. The germline V gene encodes CDR1 SEHNR and CDR2 FQNEAQ (reference sequence). The CDR3 extends over 12 amino acids. CDR3 bases: TGTGCCAGCAGACGGGGTGGGGGCTCAGCTTTCTTT. It encodes CASRRGGGSAFF.

The chain uses TRBV19 and TRBJ1-1; 7 nucleotides match TRBD1. This CDR3 comprises 12 residues. Germline V lookup: CDR1 LNHDA, CDR2 SQIVND (reference sequence). J was trimmed by 4 bases and V by 6 bases; bases with no gene match: 2. The CDR3 DNA follows: TGTGCCAGTAGGAAGGGGGCCACTGAAGCTTTCTTT. Translated: CASRKGATEAFF.

This clone came up a few times. CDR3 nucleotides: TGTGCTAGTGGTTTGCCAACAGGGGGCGCTTCTGAAGCTTTCTTT. Protein sequence: CASGLPTGGASEAFF. V usage is TRBV12-5 and J usage is TRBJ1-1, with 9 bases matching TRBD1. J lost 6 bases, V lost 2 bases, and 7 bases had no gene match. The CDR3 is 15 residues long. In germline, CDR1 is LGHNT, CDR2 FRNRAP.

This chain links TRBV19 with TRBJ2-7, with 9 bases lining up with TRBD1. Germline-derived CDR1 and CDR2 are LNHDA and SQIVND (reference sequence). The CDR3 is made up of 14 amino acids. The junction had 7 bases not matched to a gene; V was cut back by 5 bases and J by 5 bases. CDR3 region: CASSSGTGRHEQYF. As DNA, the CDR3 is TGTGCCAGTAGTTCCGGGACAGGGAGGCACGAGCAGTACTTC. The full variable domain, in which reference TRBV19 and TRBJ2-7 provide the parts outside the CDR3, is DGGITQSPKYLFRKEGQNVTLSCEQNLNHDAMYWYRQDPGQGLRLIYYSQIVNDFQKGDIAEGYSVSREKKESFPLTVTSAQKNPTAFYLCASSSGTGRHEQYFGPGTRLTVT.

This clone came up many times. The chain employs TRBV6-1 and TRBJ1-2; D gene ambiguous. This CDR3 has 13 residues. V was pared by 1 base and J by 8 bases, with 11 bases between. CDR1 MNHNS and CDR2 SASEGT come from the germline V gene. The CDR3 reads CASSEGEVGGYTF. For the CDR3, the DNA is TGTGCCAGCAGTGAAGGAGAGGTCGGAGGCTACACCTTC.

J is TRBJ2-1 and V is TRBV7-6; weak D call: TRBD1 (5 bases). This CDR3 comprises 11 residues. Trimming took 6 bases from V and 7 from J, leaving 7 bases between them. CDR1 and CDR2 (germline): SGHVS, FNYEAQ. The CDR3 nucleotides are TGTGCCAGCAGGGACACAAATGAGCAGTTCTTC. Its protein product is CASRDTNEQFF.

The chain carries TRBV30 and TRBJ1-5, with 7 bases that match TRBD1. Germline trimming cut 5 bases from V and 4 bases from J; bases unmatched to any gene: 8. CDR3 length: 14 residues. Looked up from germline, CDR1 is GTSNPN and CDR2 is SVGIG (reference sequence). CDR3 coding DNA: TGTGCCTGGGCTTCGGGGACAGCTAATCAGCCCCAGCATTTT. Translation gives CAWASGTANQPQHF.

The table lists this clone with a few counts. This chain links TRBV7-2 with TRBJ2-3, with D tentatively TRBD1 (6 bases). Trimming left V 2 bases short and J 1 base short, with 10 bases between. The CDR3 spans 15 residues. CDR1 SGHTA and CDR2 FQGNSA come from the germline V gene. CDR3 DNA sequence: TGTGCCAGCAGCTTATCGACAGGCCGCACAGATACGCAGTATTTT. Its protein is CASSLSTGRTDTQYF. The full variable domain, with the rest looked up from reference TRBV7-2 and TRBJ2-3, is GAGVSQSPSNKVTEKGKDVELRCDPISGHTALYWYRQSLGQGLEFLIYFQGNSAPDKSGLPSDRFSAERTGGSVSTLTIQRTQQEDSAVYLCASSLSTGRTDTQYFGPGTRLTVL.